A selection of T cell receptor beta chains follows, all from one sample in a study of OX40 agonist ivuxolimab in advanced cancers. Sequencing used immunoSEQ multiplex PCR; TCRdb keeps in-frame clones, though not all of them. The table includes some 60,000 clones, 86% detected once. The specimen comprised CD4+ or CD8+ T cells sorted from blood, sampled in a trial of the OX40 agonist ivuxolimab. These receptors all come from an adult with an advanced solid tumor such as melanoma, head and neck, liver or kidney cancer. The CDR3 runs from the conserved cysteine through the conserved F or W. The order of the fields is D gene, V gene, J gene, CDR3 protein. D genes are given only for firm matches.

D: TRBD1; V: TRBV28; J: TRBJ2-1; CDR3: CATVTGGRRNEQFF
D: TRBD2; V: TRBV4-1; J: TRBJ2-2; CDR3: CASSQGGLARPGELFF
D: TRBD1; V: TRBV28; J: TRBJ1-2; CDR3: CASSLGTGGSLGGYTF
D: -; V: TRBV28; J: TRBJ2-6; CDR3: CASSLLADSGANVLTF
D: TRBD2; V: TRBV5-1; J: TRBJ2-6; CDR3: CASSLYGTTGANVLTF
D: -; V: TRBV11-2; J: TRBJ1-1; CDR3: CASSLSGNTEAFF
D: TRBD1; V: TRBV2; J: TRBJ1-4; CDR3: CASNPDRVRGEKLFF
D: TRBD1; V: TRBV2; J: TRBJ1-2; CDR3: CASRGDRGISDYGYTF
D: TRBD2; V: TRBV19; J: TRBJ2-1; CDR3: CASRTSGSRYNEQFF
D: TRBD1; V: TRBV7-6; J: TRBJ2-2; CDR3: CASGRGRQGISTGELFF
D: -; V: TRBV5-1; J: TRBJ2-3; CDR3: CASSPHRGFTDTQYF
D: TRBD2; V: TRBV5-4; J: TRBJ2-7; CDR3: CASSPPGLAGVYEQYF
D: TRBD1; V: TRBV9; J: TRBJ1-1; CDR3: CASSVAGQGRTEAFF
D: TRBD1; V: TRBV5-1; J: TRBJ2-7; CDR3: CASSTQTGNEQYF
D: -; V: TRBV5-8; J: TRBJ2-1; CDR3: CASSSWAGNEQFF
D: TRBD2; V: TRBV10-1; J: TRBJ2-6; CDR3: CASSPAGGPGANVLTF